The text below deals with one TCR beta chain. The clone's antigen remains unknown. Base qualities were left out, and no much larger clone turns up one base away. This entry comes from a study of blood T cell repertoires in COVID-19 (dated by TCRdb to 2018 to 2020). About the study as a whole: The collaborator samples originated in the United States, Italy and Spain and spanned the acute and convalescent phases of COVID-19. The samples were drawn from two sources: the first 160 participants of the ongoing ImmuneRACE study, and 1,000 to 1,500 subjects contributed by 6 global collaborators. Sample metadata almost always included a de-identified subject ID, COVID-19 status, age in years and sex. Deeply sampled blood TCRbeta repertoires from subjects exposed to, actively infected with, or recovered from COVID-19 were included in the dataset. The repertoires were made available in a free public database intended to serve as a resource for research on the immune response to SARS-CoV-2. The material from the prospective study consisted of cDNA or gDNA derived from T cells, B-cell-depleted T cells, or PBMCs. HLA class I and class II types, where available, came from metadata supplied by the sample provider rather than from assay-based typing.

Relative to germline, V is 5 bases shorter and J is 4 bases shorter, with 14 bases between their ends. Including cysteine and phenylalanine, the CDR3 has 15 amino acids. Left in the record is the CDR3 DNA by itself, 45 bases read in frame from the first base. Per the germline V gene, SGHTA is the CDR1 and FQGTGA is the CDR2. Collaborating institutions collected whole blood in K2EDTA tubes following their own protocols. For TCRbeta analysis, collaborators shipped samples in one of three forms: frozen whole blood, isolated PBMCs, or DNA extracted from either of those sample types. The immunoSEQ Assay, a bias-controlled multiplex PCR, was used to amplify TCRbeta CDR3 regions from genomic DNA. For the original study's pipeline: Nucleated cell counts per sample were estimated from amplification of reference gene primers within the assay. Sequence reads were collapsed and filtered to measure the absolute abundance of every unique TCRbeta CDR3 rearrangement. For each sample, productive Simpson clonality was calculated by taking the square root of Simpson's diversity index across productive rearrangements. What TCRdb holds here is the immuneACCESS table cut down to in-frame rearrangements. Part of the clones is not present; checked against another copy, under half of the missing clones reflect an unresolved V gene, and the others are unexplained. V and J calls and clone size are as listed in that table; D and trimming were resolved from the DNA. This sample lists about 41,000 clones; more than 75% were detected once. Jointly, the top ten make up 4.8% of the sample.

What the research found in general, with its limitations: The quantity of clinical and demographic metadata differed by source and by participant and was supplied without curation.

The rearranged chain carries TRBV7-3 and TRBJ2-2; TRBD1 might be the D gene, on 6 matching bases. Sequencing input: peripheral blood. The sequence derives from a human donor in a cohort sampled during active COVID-19. The CDR3 protein: CASSTRRGVTGELFF. The sequenced DNA is TGTGCCAGCAGCACGCGCAGGGGTGTCACCGGGGAGCTGTTTTTT.